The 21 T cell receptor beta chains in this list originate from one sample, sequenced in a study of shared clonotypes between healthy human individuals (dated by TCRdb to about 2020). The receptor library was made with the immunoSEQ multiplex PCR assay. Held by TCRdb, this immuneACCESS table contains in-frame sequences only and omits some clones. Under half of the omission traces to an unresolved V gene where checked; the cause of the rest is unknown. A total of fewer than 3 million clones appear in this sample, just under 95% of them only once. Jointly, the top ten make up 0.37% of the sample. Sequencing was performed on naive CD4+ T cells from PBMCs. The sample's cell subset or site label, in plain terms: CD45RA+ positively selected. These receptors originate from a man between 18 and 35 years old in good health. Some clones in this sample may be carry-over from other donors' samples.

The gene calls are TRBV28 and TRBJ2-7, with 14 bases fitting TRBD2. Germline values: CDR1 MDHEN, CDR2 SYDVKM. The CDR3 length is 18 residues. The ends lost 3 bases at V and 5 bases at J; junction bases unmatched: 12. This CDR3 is CASSFPRVTSGRANEQYF. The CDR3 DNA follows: TGTGCCAGCAGTTTTCCCCGCGTGACTAGCGGGAGGGCCAACGAGCAGTACTTC.

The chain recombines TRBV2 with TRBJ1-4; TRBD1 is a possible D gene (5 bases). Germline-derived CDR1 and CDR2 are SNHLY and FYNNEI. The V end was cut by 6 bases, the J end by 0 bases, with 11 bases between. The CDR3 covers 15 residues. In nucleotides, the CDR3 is TGTGCCAGCAGCCGGGGACGGGCAACTAATGAAAAACTGTTTTTT. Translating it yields CASSRGRATNEKLFF.

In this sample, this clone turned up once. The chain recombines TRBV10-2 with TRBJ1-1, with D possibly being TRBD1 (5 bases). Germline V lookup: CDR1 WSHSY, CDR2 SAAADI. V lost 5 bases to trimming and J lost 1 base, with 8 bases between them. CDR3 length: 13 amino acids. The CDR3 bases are TGCGCCAGCAGTTACGGGGCGAACACTGAAGCTTTCTTT. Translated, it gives CASSYGANTEAFF.

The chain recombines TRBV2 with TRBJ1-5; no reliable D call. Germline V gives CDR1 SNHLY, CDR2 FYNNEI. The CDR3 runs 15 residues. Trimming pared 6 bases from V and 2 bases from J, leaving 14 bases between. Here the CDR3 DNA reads TGTGCCAGCAGCGAGTCCGGACGGCGCAATCAGCCCCAGCATTTT. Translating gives CASSESGRRNQPQHF.

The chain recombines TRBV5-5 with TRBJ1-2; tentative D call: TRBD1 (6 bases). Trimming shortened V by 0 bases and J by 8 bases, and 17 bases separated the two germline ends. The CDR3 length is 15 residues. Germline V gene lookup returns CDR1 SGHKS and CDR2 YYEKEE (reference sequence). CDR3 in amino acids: CASSLVGKGEEGYTF. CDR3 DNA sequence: TGTGCCAGCAGCTTGGTGGGAAAGGGGGAGGAGGGCTACACCTTC. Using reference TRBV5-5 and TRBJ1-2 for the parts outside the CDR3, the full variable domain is DAGVTQSPTHLIKTRGQQVTLRCSPISGHKSVSWYQQVLGQGPQFIFQYYEKEERGRGNFPDRFSARQFPNYSSELNVNALLLGDSALYLCASSLVGKGEEGYTFGSGTRLTVV.

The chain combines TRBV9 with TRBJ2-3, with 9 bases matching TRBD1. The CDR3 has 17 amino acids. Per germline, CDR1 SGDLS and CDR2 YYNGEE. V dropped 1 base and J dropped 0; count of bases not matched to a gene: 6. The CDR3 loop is CASSVPPGQGSTDTQYF. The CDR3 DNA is TGTGCCAGCAGCGTACCACCGGGACAGGGAAGCACAGATACGCAGTATTTT.

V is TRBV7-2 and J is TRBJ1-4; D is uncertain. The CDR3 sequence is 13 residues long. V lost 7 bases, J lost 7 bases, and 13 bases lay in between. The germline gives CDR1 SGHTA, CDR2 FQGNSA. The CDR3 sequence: CASTYTPGEKLFF. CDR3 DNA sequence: TGTGCCAGCACCTACACACCGGGTGAAAAACTGTTTTTT.

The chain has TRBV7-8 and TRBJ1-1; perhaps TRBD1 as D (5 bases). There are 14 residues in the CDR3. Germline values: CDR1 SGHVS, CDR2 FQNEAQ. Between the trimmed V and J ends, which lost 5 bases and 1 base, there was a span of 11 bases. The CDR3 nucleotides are TGTGCCAGCAGCGCCACAGGCTGGAACACTGAAGCTTTCTTT. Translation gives CASSATGWNTEAFF.

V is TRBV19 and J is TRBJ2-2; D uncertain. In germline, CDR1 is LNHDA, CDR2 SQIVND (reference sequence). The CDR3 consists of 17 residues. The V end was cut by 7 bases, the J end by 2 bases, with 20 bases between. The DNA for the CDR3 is TGTGCCAGTAAAAGTACCGGTTATCGGGTTAACACCGGGGAGCTGTTTTTT. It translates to CASKSTGYRVNTGELFF.

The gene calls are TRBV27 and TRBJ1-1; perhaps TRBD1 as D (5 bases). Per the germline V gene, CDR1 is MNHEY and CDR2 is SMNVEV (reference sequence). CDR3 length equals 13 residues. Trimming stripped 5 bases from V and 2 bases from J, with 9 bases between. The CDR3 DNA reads TGTGCCAGCAGTCTTGGACATAACACTGAAGCTTTCTTT. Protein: CASSLGHNTEAFF.

The DNA of the CDR3 is TGTGCCAGCAGTCCACCAACAGCGGTCTATGGCTACACCTTC. Residues: CASSPPTAVYGYTF. V and J are TRBV28 and TRBJ1-2; D is uncertain. The V and J ends lost 5 bases and 4 bases respectively, with 14 bases between them. Germline CDR1 reads MDHEN; CDR2 reads SYDVKM. The CDR3 runs to 14 residues.

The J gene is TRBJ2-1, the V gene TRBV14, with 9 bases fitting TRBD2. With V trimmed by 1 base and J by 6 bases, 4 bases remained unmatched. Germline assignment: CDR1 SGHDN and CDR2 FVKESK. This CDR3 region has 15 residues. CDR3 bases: TGTGCCAGCAGCCAAGCTGGCGGGAGGGTCAATGAGCAGTTCTTC. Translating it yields CASSQAGGRVNEQFF. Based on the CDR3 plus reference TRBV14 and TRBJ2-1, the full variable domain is EAGVTQFPSHSVIEKGQTVTLRCDPISGHDNLYWYRRVMGKEIKFLLHFVKESKQDESGMPNNRFLAERTGGTYSTLKVQPAELEDSGVYFCASSQAGGRVNEQFFGPGTRLTVL.

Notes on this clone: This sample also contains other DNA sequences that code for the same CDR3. The CDR3 sequence: CASSRQGFTDTQYF. CDR3 DNA sequence: TGTGCCAGCAGCCGACAGGGGTTCACAGATACGCAGTATTTT. The chain carries TRBV7-9 and TRBJ2-3, with 8 bases aligning to TRBD1. The junction had 3 bases not matched to a gene; V was cut back by 5 bases and J by 2 bases. Germline V gene lookup returns CDR1 SEHNR and CDR2 FQNEAQ (reference sequence). This CDR3 has 14 amino acids.

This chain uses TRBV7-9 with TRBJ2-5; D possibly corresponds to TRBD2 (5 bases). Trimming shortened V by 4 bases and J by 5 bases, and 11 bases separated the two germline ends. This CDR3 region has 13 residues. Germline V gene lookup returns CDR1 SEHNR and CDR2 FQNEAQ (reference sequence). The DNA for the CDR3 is TGTGCCAGCAGCTGGGGTAGCGTGGAGACCCAGTACTTC. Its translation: CASSWGSVETQYF.

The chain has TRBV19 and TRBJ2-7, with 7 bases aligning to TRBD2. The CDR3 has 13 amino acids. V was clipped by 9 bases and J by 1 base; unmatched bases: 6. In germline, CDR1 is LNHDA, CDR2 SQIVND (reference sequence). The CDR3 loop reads CASRREPSYEQYF. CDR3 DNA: TGTGCCAGCCGGCGGGAGCCGTCCTACGAGCAGTACTTC.

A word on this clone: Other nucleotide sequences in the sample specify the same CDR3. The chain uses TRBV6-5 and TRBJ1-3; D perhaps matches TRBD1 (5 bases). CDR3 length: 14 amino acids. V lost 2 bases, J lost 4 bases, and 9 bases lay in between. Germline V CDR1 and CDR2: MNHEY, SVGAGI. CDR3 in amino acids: CASSYSGAGNTIYF. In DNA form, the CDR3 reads TGTGCCAGCAGTTACAGTGGGGCCGGAAACACCATATATTTT.

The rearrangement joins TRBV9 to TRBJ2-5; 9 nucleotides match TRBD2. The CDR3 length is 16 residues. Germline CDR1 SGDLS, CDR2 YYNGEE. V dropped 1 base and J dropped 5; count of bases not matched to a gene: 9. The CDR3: CASSVRPAGGGETQYF. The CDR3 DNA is TGTGCCAGCAGCGTAAGACCAGCGGGAGGAGGGGAGACCCAGTACTTC.

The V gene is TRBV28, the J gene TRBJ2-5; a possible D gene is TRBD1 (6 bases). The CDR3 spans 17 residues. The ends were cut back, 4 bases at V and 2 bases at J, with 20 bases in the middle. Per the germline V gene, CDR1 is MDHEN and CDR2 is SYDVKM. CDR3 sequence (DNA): TGTGCCAGCAGTTCCCCCGGGCGCCGTAGGGGGCAAGAGACCCAGTACTTC. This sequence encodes CASSSPGRRRGQETQYF.

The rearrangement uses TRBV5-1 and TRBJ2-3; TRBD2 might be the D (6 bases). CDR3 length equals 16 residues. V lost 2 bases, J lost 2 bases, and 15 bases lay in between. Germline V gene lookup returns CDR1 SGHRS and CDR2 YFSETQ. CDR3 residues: CASSFGSTANTDTQYF. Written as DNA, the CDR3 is TGCGCCAGCAGCTTCGGGAGTACAGCGAACACAGATACGCAGTATTTT.

CDR3 coding DNA: TGTGCCAGCAGCTCGAGACTCGGCGAGCAGTACTTC. Its protein is CASSSRLGEQYF. The chain employs TRBV7-2 and TRBJ2-7; D unclear. Deletions cut 4 bases from V and 6 bases from J, with 10 bases between. The CDR3 is 12 residues long. The germline CDR1 and CDR2 sequences are SGHTA and FQGNSA.

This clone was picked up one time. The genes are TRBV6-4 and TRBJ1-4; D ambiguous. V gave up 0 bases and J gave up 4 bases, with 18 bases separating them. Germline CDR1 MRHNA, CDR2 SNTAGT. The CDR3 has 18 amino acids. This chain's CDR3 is CASSDSTFASPRNEKLFF. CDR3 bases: TGTGCCAGCAGTGACTCGACCTTCGCCAGTCCACGTAATGAAAAACTGTTTTTT.